What follows are 14 T cell receptor beta chains derived from one specimen sequenced in a study of blood T cell repertoires in COVID-19. Sequenced by immunoSEQ multiplex PCR; TCRdb stores in-frame clones only, minus some. The sample lists approximately 530,000 clones, roughly nine tenths seen once, with 7.8% in the top ten. Sequencing input: peripheral blood. The receptors here all came from a woman between 50 and 59 years old with COVID-19, enrolled during active disease.

The V call is TRBV28, the J call TRBJ1-3, with D perhaps TRBD1 (6 bases). The CDR3 spans 15 residues. Trimming pared 7 bases from V and 4 bases from J, leaving 17 bases between. CDR1 and CDR2 from the germline V gene are MDHEN and SYDVKM. The CDR3 sequence: CASISRGGLGNTIYF. Written as DNA, the CDR3 is TGTGCCAGCATTTCCCGGGGGGGGCTAGGAAACACCATATATTTT.

V usage is TRBV3-1 (or the pseudogene TRBV3-2) and J usage is TRBJ1-1; D is unresolved. V was cut by 3 bases and J by 5 bases, with 4 bases left in between. CDR3 length equals 11 residues. CDR1 is LGHDT, CDR2 YNNKEL, per germline (reference sequence). CDR3 sequence: CASSQTTEAFF. The CDR3, as DNA: TGTGCCAGCAGCCAGACAACTGAAGCTTTCTTT.

The chain recombines TRBV5-1 with TRBJ2-7; D remains unclear. The CDR3 covers 13 residues. The germline V and J ends were trimmed by 1 base and 1 base, with 6 bases remaining between them. Germline CDR1 is SGHRS and CDR2 is YFSETQ. The CDR3 coding sequence is TGCGCCAGCAGCTTGTACGGGTCCTACGAGCAGTACTTC. It encodes CASSLYGSYEQYF. Full variable domain (missing parts from reference TRBV5-1 and TRBJ2-7): KAGVTQTPRYLIKTRGQQVTLSCSPISGHRSVSWYQQTPGQGLQFLFEYFSETQRNKGNFPGRFSGRQFSNSRSEMNVSTLELGDSALYLCASSLYGSYEQYFGPGTRLTVT.

In this sample, this clone turned up a few times. The V and J genes are TRBV2 and TRBJ2-1, with TRBD2 as a possible D gene (6 bases). V was cut by 4 bases and J by 2 bases, with 24 bases left in between. Germline-derived CDR1 and CDR2 are SNHLY and FYNNEI. The length of the CDR3 is 19 residues. CDR3 protein: CASSVGTGVYEVAYNEQFF. DNA of the CDR3: TGTGCCAGCAGTGTGGGAACGGGGGTTTATGAGGTTGCCTACAATGAGCAGTTCTTC.

CDR3: CASSVGTGYNYGYTF. CDR3 DNA: TGCGCCAGCAGCGTCGGGACAGGCTATAACTATGGCTACACCTTC. The V and J genes are TRBV5-1 and TRBJ1-2, with 8 bases fitting TRBD1. Trimming removed 4 bases from V and 1 base from J; junction bases left unmatched: 6. CDR3 length: 15 amino acids. CDR1 and CDR2 (germline): SGHRS, YFSETQ.

The CDR3 loop is CSASGGLDEQYF. CDR3 sequence (DNA): TGCAGTGCTAGTGGGGGCCTGGACGAGCAGTACTTC. This sequence joins TRBV20-1 and TRBJ2-7, with D maybe TRBD1 (6 bases). V was cut by 3 bases and J by 5 bases, with 11 bases left in between. There are 12 residues in the CDR3. The germline gives CDR1 DFQATT, CDR2 SNEGSKA (reference sequence).

This chain joins TRBV28 and TRBJ2-2; 7 bases are a match to TRBD1. The length of the CDR3 is 16 residues. The V segment lost 4 bases and the J segment 0 bases; nucleotides outside the gene matches: 5. Germline-derived CDR1 and CDR2 are MDHEN and SYDVKM. CDR3: CASSSAGGSNTGELFF. Here the CDR3 DNA reads TGTGCCAGCAGTTCCGCAGGGGGATCGAACACCGGGGAGCTGTTTTTT.

V gene TRBV2 combines with J gene TRBJ1-2; 9 bases fit TRBD1. The CDR3 contains 15 residues. Losses at the gene ends were 6 bases for V and 4 bases for J; bases not matched to a gene: 9. Germline CDR1 is SNHLY and CDR2 is FYNNEI. The CDR3 reads CASRPPGQGAYGYTF. As DNA, the CDR3 is TGTGCCAGCAGGCCTCCGGGACAGGGAGCCTATGGCTACACCTTC. Supplemented by reference TRBV2 and TRBJ1-2, the full variable domain reads EPEVTQTPSHQVTQMGQEVILRCVPISNHLYFYWYRQILGQKVEFLVSFYNNEISEKSEIFDDQFSVERPDGSNFTLKIRSTKLEDSAMYFCASRPPGQGAYGYTFGSGTRLTVV.

The rearrangement uses TRBV21-1 and TRBJ1-2; whether TRBD1, the table's D call, matches the DNA was not checked. TRBV21-1 is shown as a pseudogene. CDR3 size: 16 residues. The CDR3 DNA is TGTGCCAGCAGCAAATACGTAGGGGACAGGGTGAGGGGCTACACCTTC. Encoded protein: CASSKYVGDRVRGYTF.

J is TRBJ1-6 and V is TRBV5-8; 8 nucleotides match TRBD1. J was trimmed by 7 bases and V by 2 bases; bases with no gene match: 5. The CDR3 runs 15 residues. CDR1 is SGHTS, CDR2 YDEGEE, per germline. The CDR3 sequence: CASSLVAGGNSPLHF. The DNA for the CDR3 is TGTGCCAGCAGCTTAGTGGCAGGGGGCAATTCACCCCTCCACTTT.

The gene calls are TRBV4-1 and TRBJ2-2; D might be TRBD1 (6 bases). Trimming shortened V by 3 bases and J by 2 bases, and 13 bases separated the two germline ends. The V gene's germline CDR1 is MGHRA and CDR2 YSYEKL. The CDR3 totals 16 residues. The CDR3 is CASSHPADSNTGELFF. In nucleotides, the CDR3 is TGCGCCAGCAGCCATCCCGCGGACAGCAACACCGGGGAGCTGTTTTTT.

The V and J genes are TRBV6-6 and TRBJ2-7; D is unclear. CDR1 and CDR2 from the germline V gene are MNHNY and SVGAGI (reference sequence). The length of the CDR3 is 12 residues. Between the trimmed V and J ends, which lost 2 bases and 3 bases, there was a span of 5 bases. The CDR3 nucleotides are TGTGCCAGCAGTTACGTCGGCTACGAGCAGTACTTC. This encodes CASSYVGYEQYF.

The chain recombines TRBV4-1 with TRBJ1-2; D is possibly TRBD1 (6 bases). Per the germline V gene, CDR1 is MGHRA and CDR2 is YSYEKL. The CDR3 runs to 17 residues. V gave up 2 bases and J gave up 8 bases, with 24 bases separating them. The CDR3 coding sequence is TGCGCCAGCAGCCAACTCGCTCGTCTGCAGGGGAGTCTAGGCTACACCTTC. Translating gives CASSQLARLQGSLGYTF.

The chain has TRBV3-1 (or the pseudogene TRBV3-2) and TRBJ2-1; 12 nucleotides agree with TRBD2. The V and J ends lost 0 bases and 5 bases, in that order; junction bases with no gene match: 5. The V gene's germline CDR1 is LGHDT and CDR2 YNNKEL (reference sequence). CDR3 length: 17 amino acids. The DNA for the CDR3 is TGTGCCAGCAGCCAAGACGGACTAGCGGGGCCAAACAATGAGCAGTTCTTC. This encodes CASSQDGLAGPNNEQFF.